The 12 T cell receptor beta chains below all came from one sample that was sequenced in a study of blood T cell repertoires in COVID-19. TCRdb keeps only in-frame clones here, not all; method: immunoSEQ multiplex PCR. The sample lists about 130,000 clones; roughly 81% were seen once. Source material: peripheral blood. These receptor sequences come from a human donor in a cohort sampled during active COVID-19.

This clone was counted ten times or more. This sequence joins TRBV13 and TRBJ2-3, with D possibly matching TRBD2 (7 bases). V was shortened by 2 bases and J by 2 bases, with 23 bases between the two germline ends. Germline CDR1 and CDR2: PRHDT and FYEKMQ (reference sequence). This CDR3 contains 19 residues. This CDR3 reads CASSLSAGETGADTDTQYF. CDR3 DNA: TGTGCCAGCAGCTTATCGGCGGGGGAGACGGGGGCGGACACAGATACGCAGTATTTT.

The sample holds one count of this clone. This rearrangement joins TRBV7-9 to TRBJ1-2; D is possibly TRBD1 (6 bases). The CDR3 length is 11 residues. The V gene's germline CDR1 is SEHNR and CDR2 FQNEAQ (reference sequence). The CDR3 is CAGGDNYGYTF. In DNA, the CDR3 is TGTGCAGGGGGGGATAACTATGGCTACACCTTC.

The rearrangement uses TRBV19 and TRBJ2-7, with 11 positions matching TRBD2. The CDR3 length is 14 residues. V lost 4 bases, J lost 7 bases, and 6 bases stayed unmatched. CDR1 LNHDA and CDR2 SQIVND come from the germline V gene (reference sequence). The CDR3 DNA is TGTGCCAGTAGTACTACTAGCGGGGGTACTGAGCAGTACTTC. Translation: CASSTTSGGTEQYF.

The J gene is TRBJ2-2, the V gene TRBV6-5; D not resolved. The CDR3 totals 15 residues. The V end was cut by 2 bases, the J end by 0 bases, with 7 bases between. Germline CDR1 and CDR2: MNHEY and SVGAGI. The CDR3 reads CASSYEVTNTGELFF. CDR3 sequence (DNA): TGTGCCAGCAGTTACGAGGTTACGAACACCGGGGAGCTGTTTTTT.

The rearrangement uses TRBV18 and TRBJ2-2; 12 bases align to TRBD2. Germline CDR1 is KGHSH and CDR2 is LQKENI. J gave up 3 bases and V 5 bases, and 13 bases lay outside the gene matches. The CDR3 is 19 residues long. CDR3 DNA sequence: TGTGCCAGCTCAGCCAGATCAACTAGCGGGGGGACAGACACCGGGGAGCTGTTTTTT. Translating gives CASSARSTSGGTDTGELFF.

The chain joins TRBV5-4 to TRBJ2-3; 9 bases fit TRBD2. The CDR3 is 16 residues long. V shed 3 bases and J 6 bases; nucleotides not matched to a gene: 11. Germline V lookup: CDR1 SGHNT, CDR2 YYREEE (reference sequence). The CDR3 nucleotides read TGTGCCAGCAGCTCACCGGCTAGCGGGGTGCGTGATACGCAGTATTTT. Translating it yields CASSSPASGVRDTQYF.

The V gene is TRBV25-1, the J gene TRBJ2-7; 7 nucleotides line up with TRBD2. Per the germline V gene, CDR1 is MGHDK and CDR2 is SYGVNS. With 5 bases clipped from V and 5 bases from J, the junction kept 6 bases outside the gene matches. The CDR3 consists of 13 residues. The CDR3 DNA is TGTGCCAGCAGTCGCCCCGGGGGGAACGAGCAGTACTTC. Translating gives CASSRPGGNEQYF.

The chain couples TRBV5-4 to TRBJ1-4; D perhaps matches TRBD1 (6 bases). V was trimmed by 4 bases and J by 0 bases, leaving 10 bases between them. Germline V gene sequence: CDR1 SGHNT, CDR2 YYREEE (reference sequence). This CDR3 has 15 amino acids. For the CDR3, the DNA is TGTGCCAGCAGCAGGGGACAAGCAACTAATGAAAAACTGTTTTTT. Translation gives CASSRGQATNEKLFF.

The CDR3 DNA sequence: TGTGCCAGCAGTCCAGCGGGGGGGCGAAACAATGAGCAGTTCTTC. Amino acid sequence: CASSPAGGRNNEQFF. The V call is TRBV6-5, the J call TRBJ2-1; 10 nucleotides align to TRBD2. There are 15 residues in the CDR3. V was pared by 5 bases and J by 5 bases, with 6 bases of the junction left unmatched. CDR1 and CDR2 (germline): MNHEY, SVGAGI.

The V call is TRBV7-9, the J call TRBJ2-1; the D gene is possibly TRBD2 (6 bases). V dropped 1 base and J dropped 15 bases, with 13 bases sitting between them. Germline assignment: CDR1 SEHNR and CDR2 FQNEAQ (reference sequence). This CDR3 region has 12 residues. CDR3 sequence reads: CASSLGAGKWFF. The DNA for the CDR3 is TGTGCCAGCAGCTTAGGCGCGGGGAAATGGTTCTTC. Full variable domain (outside the CDR3, taken from reference TRBV7-9 and TRBJ2-1): DTGVSQNPRHKITKRGQNVTFRCDPISEHNRLYWYRQTLGQGPEFLTYFQNEAQLEKSRLLSDRFSAERPKGSFSTLEIQRTEQGDSAMYLCASSLGAGKWFFGPGTRLTVL.

This chain links TRBV30 with TRBJ2-7, with TRBD1 matching 11 bases. Germline loops: CDR1 GTSNPN, CDR2 SVGIG (reference sequence). The CDR3 is 12 residues long. V gave up 8 bases and J gave up 3 bases; unmatched junction bases: 3. Here the CDR3 reads CAIGTGGYEQYF. CDR3 DNA sequence: TGTGCCATAGGGACAGGGGGCTACGAGCAGTACTTC.

This chain connects TRBV7-9 to TRBJ2-2; 7 bases map to TRBD2. Looked up from germline, CDR1 is SEHNR and CDR2 is FQNEAQ (reference sequence). The CDR3 is made up of 15 amino acids. J was trimmed by 0 bases and V by 10 bases; bases with no gene match: 8. This CDR3 is CAIEAGIANTGELFF. CDR3 DNA sequence: TGTGCCATAGAAGCGGGGATCGCGAACACCGGGGAGCTGTTTTTT. The entire variable domain, with the rest obtained from reference TRBV7-9 and TRBJ2-2, is as follows: DTGVSQNPRHKITKRGQNVTFRCDPISEHNRLYWYRQTLGQGPEFLTYFQNEAQLEKSRLLSDRFSAERPKGSFSTLEIQRTEQGDSAMYLCAIEAGIANTGELFFGEGSRLTVL.